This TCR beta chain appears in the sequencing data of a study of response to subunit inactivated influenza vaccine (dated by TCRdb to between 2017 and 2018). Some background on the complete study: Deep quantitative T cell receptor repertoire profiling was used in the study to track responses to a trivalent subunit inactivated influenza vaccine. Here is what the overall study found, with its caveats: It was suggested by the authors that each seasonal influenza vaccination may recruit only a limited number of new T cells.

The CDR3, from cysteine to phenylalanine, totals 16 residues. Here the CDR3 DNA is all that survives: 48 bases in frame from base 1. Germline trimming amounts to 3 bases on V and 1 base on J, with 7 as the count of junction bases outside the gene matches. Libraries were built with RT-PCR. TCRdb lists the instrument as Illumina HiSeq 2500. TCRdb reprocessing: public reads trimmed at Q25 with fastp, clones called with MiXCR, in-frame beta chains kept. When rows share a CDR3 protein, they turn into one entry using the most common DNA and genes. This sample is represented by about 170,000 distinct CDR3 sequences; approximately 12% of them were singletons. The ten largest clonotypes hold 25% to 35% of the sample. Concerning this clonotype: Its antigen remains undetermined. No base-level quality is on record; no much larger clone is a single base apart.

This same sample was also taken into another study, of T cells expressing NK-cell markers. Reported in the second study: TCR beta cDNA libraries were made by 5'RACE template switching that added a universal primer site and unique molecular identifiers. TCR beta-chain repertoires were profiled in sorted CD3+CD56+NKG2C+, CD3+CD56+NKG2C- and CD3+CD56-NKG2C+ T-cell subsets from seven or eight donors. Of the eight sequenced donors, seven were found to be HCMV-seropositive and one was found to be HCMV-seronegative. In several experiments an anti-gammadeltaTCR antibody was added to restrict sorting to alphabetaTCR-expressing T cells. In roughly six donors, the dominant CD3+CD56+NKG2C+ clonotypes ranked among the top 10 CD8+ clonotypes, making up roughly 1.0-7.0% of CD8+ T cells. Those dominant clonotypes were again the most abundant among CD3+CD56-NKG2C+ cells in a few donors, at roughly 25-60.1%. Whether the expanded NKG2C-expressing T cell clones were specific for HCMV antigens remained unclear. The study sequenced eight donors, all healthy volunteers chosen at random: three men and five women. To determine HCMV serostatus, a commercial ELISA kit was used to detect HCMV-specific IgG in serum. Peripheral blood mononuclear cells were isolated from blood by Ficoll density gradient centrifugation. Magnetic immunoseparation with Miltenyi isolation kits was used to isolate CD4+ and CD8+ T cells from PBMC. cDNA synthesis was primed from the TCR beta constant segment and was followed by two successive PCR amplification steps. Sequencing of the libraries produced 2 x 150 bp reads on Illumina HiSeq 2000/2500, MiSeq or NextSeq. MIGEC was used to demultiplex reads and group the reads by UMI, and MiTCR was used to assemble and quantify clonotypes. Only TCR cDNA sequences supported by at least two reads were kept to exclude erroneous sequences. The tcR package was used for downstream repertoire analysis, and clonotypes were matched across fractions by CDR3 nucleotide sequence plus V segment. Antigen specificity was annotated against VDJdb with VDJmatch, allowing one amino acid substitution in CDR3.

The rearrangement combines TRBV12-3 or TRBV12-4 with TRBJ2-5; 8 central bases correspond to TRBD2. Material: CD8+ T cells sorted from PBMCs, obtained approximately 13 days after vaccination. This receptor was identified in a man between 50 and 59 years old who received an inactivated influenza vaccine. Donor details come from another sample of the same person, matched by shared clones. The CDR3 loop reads CASSLSGRGAQETQYF. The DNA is TGTGCCAGCAGTTTGTCCGGGCGGGGGGCCCAAGAGACCCAGTACTTC.